Each of the 27 T cell receptor beta chains below was sequenced from the same sample in a study of T cell changes during pregnancy in multiple sclerosis. Libraries were prepared by immunoSEQ multiplex PCR; TCRdb keeps only in-frame clonotypes and omits some of them. Of about 57,000 clones listed, approximately 90% are singletons. The sequencing used peripheral blood, collected after pregnancy. The origin of the receptors is a female donor in good health, enrolled as a control in a pregnancy study.

This clone was seen a single time. The chain employs TRBV7-6 and TRBJ2-5; maybe TRBD1 (5 bases). The CDR3 runs 11 residues. Germline-derived CDR1 and CDR2 are SGHVS and FNYEAQ. V lost 4 bases, J lost 5 bases, and 5 bases lay in between. The CDR3 sequence is CASSSGETQYF. In nucleotides, the CDR3 is TGTGCCAGCAGCTCAGGGGAGACCCAGTACTTC.

V usage is TRBV11-3 and J usage is TRBJ2-7; possibly TRBD2 for D (5 bases). Germline-derived CDR1 and CDR2 are SGHNT and YENEEA. CDR3 length: 15 residues. With 5 bases removed from V and 2 bases from J, the gap between germline ends came to 16 bases. This chain's CDR3 is CASSGGWRAAYEQYF. The CDR3 DNA is TGTGCCAGCAGCGGCGGGTGGCGAGCAGCCTACGAGCAGTACTTC. Variable domain in full (rest from reference TRBV11-3 and TRBJ2-7): EAGVVQSPRYKIIEKKQPVAFWCNPISGHNTLYWYLQNLGQGPELLIRYENEEAVDDSQLPKDRFSAERLKGVDSTLKIQPAELGDSAVYLCASSGGWRAAYEQYFGPGTRLTVT.

The chain couples TRBV19 to TRBJ2-1, with TRBD1 as a possible D gene (6 bases). CDR3 length: 14 amino acids. Deletions cut 6 bases from V and 4 bases from J, with 13 bases between. Per germline, CDR1 LNHDA and CDR2 SQIVND (reference sequence). CDR3 protein: CASSRGGVYNEQFF. The CDR3 DNA is TGTGCCAGTAGCCGTGGGGGCGTTTACAATGAGCAGTTCTTC.

The chain employs TRBV11-3 and TRBJ1-1; 8 bases line up with TRBD1. With 0 bases clipped from V and 4 bases from J, the junction kept 1 base outside the gene matches. The CDR3 length is 14 residues. Germline loops: CDR1 SGHNT, CDR2 YENEEA. The CDR3 protein is CASSLDRGRTEAFF. In DNA, the CDR3 is TGTGCCAGCAGCTTAGACAGGGGGCGCACTGAAGCTTTCTTT.

About this clone itself: The junction departs from germline at one end; a sequencing error may be responsible. The chain combines TRBV6-6 with TRBJ1-5; no reliable D call. The CDR3 runs to 10 residues. Germline CDR1 MNHNY, CDR2 SVGAGI (reference sequence). The CDR3 spells CASTYQPQHF. The CDR3 region has the DNA TGTGCCAGCACCTATCAACCCCAGCATTTT.

The rearrangement links TRBV5-8 to TRBJ2-5; TRBD1 might be the D (5 bases). V was shortened by 2 bases and J by 2 bases, with 13 bases between the two germline ends. The CDR3 consists of 15 residues. Germline V gene lookup returns CDR1 SGHTS and CDR2 YDEGEE. This chain's CDR3 is CASSLGDRQQETQYF. The DNA of the CDR3 is TGTGCCAGCAGCTTAGGAGACAGACAACAAGAGACCCAGTACTTC. Full variable domain (remainder filled in from reference TRBV5-8 and TRBJ2-5): EAGVTQSPTHLIKTRGQQATLRCSPISGHTSVYWYQQALGLGLQFLLWYDEGEERNRGNFPPRFSGRQFPNYSSELNVNALELEDSALYLCASSLGDRQQETQYFGPGTRLLVL.

The rearrangement joins TRBV27 to TRBJ2-3, with D possibly matching TRBD2 (6 bases). The CDR3 loop spans 12 amino acids. V shed 5 bases and J shed 9 bases, with 12 bases lying between them. Germline CDR1 MNHEY, CDR2 SMNVEV (reference sequence). Written as DNA, the CDR3 is TGTGCCAGCAGTGGAAGCGGGCCAACGCAGTATTTT. Amino acids: CASSGSGPTQYF.

The V call is TRBV9, the J call TRBJ2-2; D not certain. The V gene's germline CDR1 is SGDLS and CDR2 YYNGEE. Trimming removed 0 bases from V and 1 base from J, with 10 bases in between. This CDR3 spans 16 amino acids. CDR3 sequence: CASSVDPRLNTGELFF. CDR3 nucleotide sequence: TGTGCCAGCAGCGTAGACCCCAGGCTGAACACCGGGGAGCTGTTTTTT.

This rearrangement joins TRBV5-4 to TRBJ1-2; D gene uncertain. Germline V lookup: CDR1 SGHNT, CDR2 YYREEE (reference sequence). The CDR3 runs to 14 residues. The V end lost 0 bases, the J end lost 2 bases, and 8 bases lay between the germline ends. The DNA for the CDR3 is TGTGCCAGCAGCTTGGACCCGCTAAACTATGGCTACACCTTC. Its translation: CASSLDPLNYGYTF. The entire variable domain, with the rest obtained from reference TRBV5-4 and TRBJ1-2, is as follows: ETGVTQSPTHLIKTRGQQVTLRCSSQSGHNTVSWYQQALGQGPQFIFQYYREEENGRGNFPPRFSGLQFPNYSSELNVNALELDDSALYLCASSLDPLNYGYTFGSGTRLTVV.

The V call is TRBV5-6, the J call TRBJ2-7; no definite D call. V was trimmed by 4 bases and J by 1 base, leaving 15 bases between them. The CDR3 is 15 residues long. In germline, CDR1 is SGHDT, CDR2 YYEEEE. The CDR3 DNA follows: TGTGCCAGCAGCCCCCAGGCAGGCGTTTCCTACGAGCAGTACTTC. It specifies CASSPQAGVSYEQYF.

The V call is TRBV27, the J call TRBJ2-2; possibly TRBD2 for D (6 bases). CDR3 length: 17 residues. V was cut by 0 bases and J by 7 bases, with 18 bases left in between. CDR1 and CDR2 from the germline V gene are MNHEY and SMNVEV (reference sequence). CDR3 nucleotides: TGTGCCAGCAGTTTATCTCAACTAGCAAGGGGCATCGGGGAGCTGTTTTTT. This codes for CASSLSQLARGIGELFF.

The chain is built from TRBV21-1 and TRBJ1-2. TRBV21-1 counts as a pseudogene. The CDR3 covers 14 residues. The CDR3 loop reads CASSNYRGDYGYTF. The CDR3 DNA follows: TGTGCCAGCAGCAATTACCGGGGGGACTATGGCTACACCTTC.

This rearrangement joins TRBV6-5 to TRBJ2-7, with 7 bases matching TRBD1. This CDR3 is 13 amino acids long. Germline-derived CDR1 and CDR2 are MNHEY and SVGAGI. Germline trimming cut 4 bases from V and 1 base from J; bases unmatched to any gene: 1. The CDR3 coding sequence is TGTGCCAGCAGTTTGGGACAGTCCTACGAGCAGTACTTC. Residues: CASSLGQSYEQYF.

V gene TRBV19 combines with J gene TRBJ2-2; TRBD1 agrees at 8 bases. V dropped 5 bases and J dropped 5; count of bases not matched to a gene: 7. The CDR3 runs to 15 residues. Germline-derived CDR1 and CDR2 are LNHDA and SQIVND (reference sequence). Here the CDR3 reads CASSLRDRRTGELFF. For the CDR3, the DNA is TGTGCCAGTAGTCTCCGGGACAGGAGAACCGGGGAGCTGTTTTTT. Full variable domain (outside the CDR3, taken from reference TRBV19 and TRBJ2-2): DGGITQSPKYLFRKEGQNVTLSCEQNLNHDAMYWYRQDPGQGLRLIYYSQIVNDFQKGDIAEGYSVSREKKESFPLTVTSAQKNPTAFYLCASSLRDRRTGELFFGEGSRLTVL.

This clone was seen a single time. This chain connects TRBV11-2 to TRBJ2-2; TRBD2 aligns across 8 bases. CDR3 length: 17 residues. V gave up 5 bases and J gave up 0 bases; unmatched junction bases: 8. Germline loops: CDR1 SGHAT, CDR2 FQNNGV. CDR3 coding DNA: TGTGCCAGCAGCCCGGGGGGGTGGGCGCCGAACACCGGGGAGCTGTTTTTT. Translation gives CASSPGGWAPNTGELFF.

The V and J genes are TRBV5-1 and TRBJ2-2, with a weak D call TRBD1 (6 bases). The CDR3 sequence is 15 residues long. V lost 6 bases to trimming and J lost 1 base, with 13 bases between them. CDR1 and CDR2 (germline): SGHRS, YFSETQ. The DNA for the CDR3 is TGCGCCAGCACCCCGTTACAGGGGAACACCGGGGAGCTGTTTTTT. The encoded protein is CASTPLQGNTGELFF.

The J gene is TRBJ2-5, the V gene TRBV7-3; 7 bases fit TRBD2. The germline V gene has CDR1 SGHTA and CDR2 FQGTGA. The CDR3 covers 14 residues. The V gene end was trimmed by 3 bases and the J gene end by 1 base; junction bases not matched to a gene: 2. The CDR3 is CASSLGGSQETQYF. CDR3 bases: TGTGCCAGCAGCTTGGGCGGGAGCCAAGAGACCCAGTACTTC.

V is TRBV7-2 and J is TRBJ1-2; 7 bases fit TRBD1. The CDR3 is made up of 12 amino acids. The V segment lost 8 bases and the J segment 8 bases; nucleotides outside the gene matches: 8. The germline V gene encodes CDR1 SGHTA and CDR2 FQGNSA. The CDR3 DNA sequence: TGTGCCAGCGCTTCAGGGGGTCACGGCTACACCTTC. Translated: CASASGGHGYTF.

The genes are TRBV5-1 and TRBJ2-3; D gene unclear. The CDR3 loop spans 12 amino acids. Trimming pared 3 bases from V and 4 bases from J, leaving 6 bases between. Germline CDR1 SGHRS, CDR2 YFSETQ. The CDR3: CASSSGSDTQYF. The CDR3 DNA reads TGCGCCAGCAGCTCCGGGTCAGATACGCAGTATTTT.

This rearrangement joins TRBV5-1 to TRBJ2-5; tentatively, D is TRBD1 (8 bases). Trimming took 1 base from V and 4 from J, leaving 17 bases between them. The CDR3 has 16 amino acids. CDR1 is SGHRS and CDR2 is YFSETQ in the germline V gene. The CDR3 nucleotides are TGCGCCAGCAGCTTGAACCCGACAGGGGAGGGAGAGACCCAGTACTTC. Amino acids: CASSLNPTGEGETQYF.

The chain combines TRBV18 with TRBJ2-1; 11 positions agree with TRBD2. CDR1 KGHSH and CDR2 LQKENI come from the germline V gene. The ends lost 3 bases at V and 2 bases at J; junction bases unmatched: 12. This CDR3 is built from 19 residues. CDR3 sequence: CASSPGVAGGPSTYNEQFF. CDR3 sequence (DNA): TGTGCCAGCTCACCGGGGGTAGCGGGAGGGCCCTCGACCTACAATGAGCAGTTCTTC.

This chain links TRBV10-3 with TRBJ2-1; 8 bases align to TRBD2. Trimming removed 11 bases from V and 4 bases from J; junction bases left unmatched: 7. The germline V gene has CDR1 ENHRY and CDR2 SYGVKD. The CDR3 runs to 13 residues. CDR3 in DNA: TGTGCCGCCCGGATAGCGGGATACAATGAGCAGTTCTTC. Residues: CAARIAGYNEQFF.

The chain carries TRBV30 and TRBJ1-2, with a tentative D call TRBD1 (5 bases). The V gene lost 5 bases and the J gene lost 2 bases, with 18 bases spanning the gap. Germline V gene sequence: CDR1 GTSNPN, CDR2 SVGIG (reference sequence). The CDR3 runs to 15 residues. The CDR3 nucleotides read TGTGCCTGGGTTGGGCTCCGGACATTGAACTATGGCTACACCTTC. It specifies CAWVGLRTLNYGYTF.

The rearrangement joins TRBV7-9 to TRBJ2-1; tentative D call: TRBD2 (5 bases). Trimming shortened V by 4 bases and J by 7 bases, and 11 bases separated the two germline ends. The germline CDR1 and CDR2 sequences are SEHNR and FQNEAQ (reference sequence). There are 13 residues in the CDR3. In DNA form, the CDR3 reads TGTGCCAGCAGCTCCGACGGCGGGAATGAGCAGTTCTTC. Encoded protein: CASSSDGGNEQFF. The whole variable domain, remainder taken from reference TRBV7-9 and TRBJ2-1, is DTGVSQNPRHKITKRGQNVTFRCDPISEHNRLYWYRQTLGQGPEFLTYFQNEAQLEKSRLLSDRFSAERPKGSFSTLEIQRTEQGDSAMYLCASSSDGGNEQFFGPGTRLTVL.

The rearrangement links TRBV19 to TRBJ2-2; 8 nucleotides align to TRBD2. CDR1 is LNHDA, CDR2 SQIVND, per germline (reference sequence). The V and J ends lost 5 bases and 7 bases, in that order; junction bases with no gene match: 9. The CDR3 is made up of 15 amino acids. The CDR3 coding sequence is TGTGCCAGTAGTGTTAGCGGGATTGGTGACGGGGAGCTGTTTTTT. Amino acid sequence: CASSVSGIGDGELFF.

The chain combines TRBV6-1 with TRBJ2-5; perhaps TRBD1 as D (6 bases). V lost 4 bases to trimming and J lost 4 bases, with 19 bases between them. CDR3 size: 16 residues. Germline assignment: CDR1 MNHNS and CDR2 SASEGT. CDR3: CASSGIGQPSGETQYF. CDR3 in DNA: TGTGCCAGCAGTGGGATTGGACAGCCGTCAGGAGAGACCCAGTACTTC.

This sequence joins TRBV10-1 and TRBJ2-5; D might be TRBD1 (5 bases). This CDR3 comprises 12 residues. Germline loops: CDR1 WNHNN, CDR2 SYGVQD (reference sequence). V was shortened by 8 bases and J by 1 base, with 8 bases between the two germline ends. CDR3 nucleotide sequence: TGCGCCAGCTTACAGGTCCAAGAGACCCAGTACTTC. Protein sequence: CASLQVQETQYF.